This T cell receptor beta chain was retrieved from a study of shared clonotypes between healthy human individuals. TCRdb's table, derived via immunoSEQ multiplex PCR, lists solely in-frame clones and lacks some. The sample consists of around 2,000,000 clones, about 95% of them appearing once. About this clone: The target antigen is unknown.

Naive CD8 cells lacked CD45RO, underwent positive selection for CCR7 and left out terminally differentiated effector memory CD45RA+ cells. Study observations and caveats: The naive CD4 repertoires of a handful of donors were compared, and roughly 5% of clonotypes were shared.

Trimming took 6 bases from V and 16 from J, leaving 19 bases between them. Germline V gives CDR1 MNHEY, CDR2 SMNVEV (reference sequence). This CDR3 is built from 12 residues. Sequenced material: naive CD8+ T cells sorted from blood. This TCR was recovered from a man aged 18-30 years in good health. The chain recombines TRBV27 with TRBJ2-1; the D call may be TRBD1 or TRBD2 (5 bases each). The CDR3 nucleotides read TGTGCCAGCAGCGACGGGACCACTAAAAAATTCTTC. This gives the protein CASSDGTTKKFF.